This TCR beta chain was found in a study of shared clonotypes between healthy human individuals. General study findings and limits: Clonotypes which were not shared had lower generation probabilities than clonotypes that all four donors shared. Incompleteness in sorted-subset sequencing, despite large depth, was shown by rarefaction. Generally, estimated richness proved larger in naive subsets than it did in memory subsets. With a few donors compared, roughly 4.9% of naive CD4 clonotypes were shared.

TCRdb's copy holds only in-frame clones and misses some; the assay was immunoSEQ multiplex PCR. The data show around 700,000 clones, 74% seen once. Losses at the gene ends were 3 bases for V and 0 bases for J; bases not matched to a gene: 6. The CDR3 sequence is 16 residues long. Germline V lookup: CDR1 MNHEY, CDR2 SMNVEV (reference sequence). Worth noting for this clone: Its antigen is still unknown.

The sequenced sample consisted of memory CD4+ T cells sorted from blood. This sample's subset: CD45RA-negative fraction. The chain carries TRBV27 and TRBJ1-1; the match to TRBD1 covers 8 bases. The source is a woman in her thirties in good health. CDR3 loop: CASSFRQGPLNTEAFF. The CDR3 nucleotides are TGTGCCAGCAGTTTTCGACAGGGGCCCTTGAACACTGAAGCTTTCTTT.